This TCR beta chain was profiled in a study of shared clonotypes between healthy human individuals. This CDR3 comprises 14 residues. Germline V gene lookup returns CDR1 MNHEY and CDR2 SMNVEV (reference sequence). V was clipped by 2 bases and J by 6 bases, with 14 bases between them. Profiling relied on immunoSEQ multiplex PCR, and the TCRdb table lists in-frame clones only, not all of them. The data contain under 2,500,000 clones, around 95% of them singletons. Division of CD4+ cells produced a CD45RA+ naive subset and a CD45RA-negative memory subset. Overall study results and limits: Around 5.3% of naive CD4 clonotypes were shared across several donors.

Points on this clone: The antigen is undetermined.

The TCR sequence derives from a man aged 18 to 30 in good health. Sequenced material: naive CD4+ T cells sorted from blood. Subset: CD45RA+ positively selected. The chain recombines TRBV27 with TRBJ2-7, with a tentative D call TRBD2 (5 bases). CDR3 DNA sequence: TGTGCCAGCAGTTTACCCGGGGTGGGTTTCGAGCAGTACTTC. This encodes CASSLPGVGFEQYF.